This T cell receptor (beta chain) was retrieved from a study of post-analysis software for immune sequencing data. Across the whole study: Relapsing-remitting, secondary progressive and progressive-relapsing forms made up the multiple sclerosis disease courses.

For this clonotype: Its specificity is unknown.

Unique molecular identifiers were carried by the TCR beta cDNA libraries. It was from roughly 1.1 to 9.2 million T cells that some 460,000 cDNA molecules came. TCRdb analysed the PCR reads with MiXCR anew, one entry per CDR3 protein. Found here are 750,000 to 950,000 distinct CDR3 sequences, 40% to 55% of them singletons; the top ten hold roughly 4.9%. Germline V gene data show CDR1 as SEHNR and CDR2 as FQNEAQ (reference sequence). Trimming stripped 1 base from V and 0 bases from J, with 9 bases between. The CDR3 loop spans 15 amino acids. Study results and limitations: For normalized Chao1 diversity, multiple sclerosis patients scored significantly lower than controls did. Samples from a shared batch, those prepared together, strongly co-clustered by F measure. Among several TRBV segments more frequent in patients than controls were TRBV5-6, TRBV5-1 and TRBV20-1.

Sequenced material: blood. The receptor was derived from a girl between 10 and 17 years old with multiple sclerosis. This chain connects TRBV7-9 to TRBJ1-1; a weak D match, TRBD1 (5 bases). The CDR3 sequence: CASSLGGRVNTEAFF. CDR3 nucleotide sequence: TGTGCCAGCAGCTTAGGCGGCAGGGTGAACACTGAAGCTTTCTTT.